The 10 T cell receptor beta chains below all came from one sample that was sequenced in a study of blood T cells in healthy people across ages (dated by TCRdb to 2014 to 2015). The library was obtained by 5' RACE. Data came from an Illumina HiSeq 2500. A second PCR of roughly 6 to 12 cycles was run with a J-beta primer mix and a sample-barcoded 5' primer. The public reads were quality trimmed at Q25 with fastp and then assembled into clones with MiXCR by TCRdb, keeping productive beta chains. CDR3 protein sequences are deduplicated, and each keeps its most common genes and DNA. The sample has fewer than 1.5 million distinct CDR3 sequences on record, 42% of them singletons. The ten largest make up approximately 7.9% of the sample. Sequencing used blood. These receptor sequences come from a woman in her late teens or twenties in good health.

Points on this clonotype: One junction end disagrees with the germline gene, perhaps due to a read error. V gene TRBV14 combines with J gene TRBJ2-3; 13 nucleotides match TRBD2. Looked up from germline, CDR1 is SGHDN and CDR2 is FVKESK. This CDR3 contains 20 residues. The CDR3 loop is CAGSQDLLAGGPINTDTQYF. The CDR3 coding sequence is TGTGCCGGCAGCCAAGATTTACTAGCGGGAGGGCCGATTAACACAGATACGCAGTATTTT. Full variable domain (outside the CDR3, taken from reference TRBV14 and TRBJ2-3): EAGVTQFPSHSVIEKGQTVTLRCDPISGHDNLYWYRRVMGKEIKFLLHFVKESKQDESGMPNNRFLAERTGGTYSTLKVQPAELEDSGVYFCAGSQDLLAGGPINTDTQYFGPGTRLTVL.

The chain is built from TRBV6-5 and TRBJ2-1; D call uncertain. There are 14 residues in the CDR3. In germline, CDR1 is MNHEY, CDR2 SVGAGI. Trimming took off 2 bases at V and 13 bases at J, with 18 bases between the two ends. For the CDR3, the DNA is TGTGCCAGCAGTTACCAGTCGGCGCAAGAGACCCAGTTCTTC. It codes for CASSYQSAQETQFF.

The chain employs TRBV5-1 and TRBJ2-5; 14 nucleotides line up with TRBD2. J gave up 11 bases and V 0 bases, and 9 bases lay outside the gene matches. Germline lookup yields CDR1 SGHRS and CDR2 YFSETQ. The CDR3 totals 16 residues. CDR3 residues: CASSLGRTSGGNEQYF. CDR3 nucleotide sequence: TGCGCCAGCAGCTTGGGAAGGACTAGCGGGGGGAATGAGCAGTACTTC.

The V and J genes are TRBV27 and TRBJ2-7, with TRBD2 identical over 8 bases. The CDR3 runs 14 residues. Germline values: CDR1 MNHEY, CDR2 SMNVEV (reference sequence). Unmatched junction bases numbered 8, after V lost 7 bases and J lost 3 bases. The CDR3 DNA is TGTGCCAGCATCAAAGCGGGGGCGTACTACGAGCAGTACTTC. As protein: CASIKAGAYYEQYF.

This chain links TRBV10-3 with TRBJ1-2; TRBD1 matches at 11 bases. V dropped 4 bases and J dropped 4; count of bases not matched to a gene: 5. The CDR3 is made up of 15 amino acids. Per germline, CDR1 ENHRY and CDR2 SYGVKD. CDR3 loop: CAISVWTGGGYGYTF. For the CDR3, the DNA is TGTGCCATCAGTGTCTGGACAGGGGGCGGCTATGGCTACACCTTC.

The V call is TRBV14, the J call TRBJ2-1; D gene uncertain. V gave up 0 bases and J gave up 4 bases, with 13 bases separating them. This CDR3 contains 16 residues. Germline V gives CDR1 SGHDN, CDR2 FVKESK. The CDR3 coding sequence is TGTGCCAGCAGCCAAGATTGGCTAGGCGGTTACAATGAGCAGTTCTTC. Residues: CASSQDWLGGYNEQFF.

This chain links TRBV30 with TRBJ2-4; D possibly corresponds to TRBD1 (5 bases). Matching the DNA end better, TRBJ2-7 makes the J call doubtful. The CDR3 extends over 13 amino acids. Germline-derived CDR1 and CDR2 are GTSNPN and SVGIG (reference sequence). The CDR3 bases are TGTGCCTGGAACAGGCCCGGCATGTACGAGCAGTACTTC. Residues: CAWNRPGMYEQYF.

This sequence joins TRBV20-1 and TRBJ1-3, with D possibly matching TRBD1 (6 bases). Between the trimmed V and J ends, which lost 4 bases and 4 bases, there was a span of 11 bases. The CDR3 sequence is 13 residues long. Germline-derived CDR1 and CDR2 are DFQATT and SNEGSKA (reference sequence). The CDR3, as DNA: TGCAGTGCTACGGGACAATCGGGAAACACCATATATTTT. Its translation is CSATGQSGNTIYF.

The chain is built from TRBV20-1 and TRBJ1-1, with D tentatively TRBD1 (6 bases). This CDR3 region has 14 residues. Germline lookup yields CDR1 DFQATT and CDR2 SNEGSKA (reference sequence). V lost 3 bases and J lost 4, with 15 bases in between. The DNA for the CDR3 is TGCAGTGCTAGGCCCAGGGGCTTGGGCACTGAAGCTTTCTTT. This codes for CSARPRGLGTEAFF.

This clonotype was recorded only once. The CDR3 region has the DNA TGTGCCACCGGCCTAGCGGGAGTCTACGAGCAGTACTTC. Protein sequence: CATGLAGVYEQYF. This chain joins TRBV15 and TRBJ2-5; 10 nucleotides match TRBD2. The J call may be faulty, since TRBJ2-7 better matches the DNA end. Germline V gene lookup returns CDR1 LNHNV and CDR2 YYDKDF (reference sequence). This CDR3 contains 13 residues.